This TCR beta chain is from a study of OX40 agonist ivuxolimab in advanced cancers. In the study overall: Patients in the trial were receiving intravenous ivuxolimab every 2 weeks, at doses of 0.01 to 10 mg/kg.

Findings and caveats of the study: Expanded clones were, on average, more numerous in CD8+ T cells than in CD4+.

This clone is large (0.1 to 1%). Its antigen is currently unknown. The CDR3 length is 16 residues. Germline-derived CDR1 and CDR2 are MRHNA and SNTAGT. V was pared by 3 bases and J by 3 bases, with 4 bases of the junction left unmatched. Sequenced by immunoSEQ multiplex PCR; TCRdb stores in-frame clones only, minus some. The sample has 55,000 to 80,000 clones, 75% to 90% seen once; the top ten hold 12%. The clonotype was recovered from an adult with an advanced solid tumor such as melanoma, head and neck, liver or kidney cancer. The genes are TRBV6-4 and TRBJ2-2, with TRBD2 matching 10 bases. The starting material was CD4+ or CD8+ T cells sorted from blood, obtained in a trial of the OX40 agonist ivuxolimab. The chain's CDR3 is CASSEAAGGDTGELFF. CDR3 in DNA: TGTGCCAGCAGTGAAGCAGCGGGGGGGGACACCGGGGAGCTGTTTTTT.